Presented here are 18 T cell receptor beta chains from one specimen sequenced in a study of T cells in Graves' hyperthyroidism and ophthalmopathy. Authors of the study amplified TCR beta CDR3 regions from RNA transcripts. During a first-round RT-PCR of the TCR CDR3, the HTBI primer set was used. TCRdb analysed the multiplex PCR reads with MiXCR anew, one entry per CDR3 protein. Among approximately 400,000 distinct CDR3 sequences listed, 15% to 18% were seen once. Sequencing used blood. These receptor sequences come from a woman aged 18-29 years with Graves' hyperthyroidism.

Many counts were recorded for this clonotype. J is TRBJ1-5 and V is TRBV19; a weak D match, TRBD1 (6 bases). Deletions cut 3 bases from V and 6 bases from J, with 18 bases between. Germline V gene sequence: CDR1 LNHDA, CDR2 SQIVND (reference sequence). This CDR3 comprises 16 residues. The CDR3 is CASSIGNVGGTQPQHF. Here the CDR3 DNA reads TGTGCCAGTAGTATCGGGAATGTAGGGGGGACTCAGCCCCAGCATTTT. The entire variable domain, with the rest obtained from reference TRBV19 and TRBJ1-5, is as follows: DGGITQSPKYLFRKEGQNVTLSCEQNLNHDAMYWYRQDPGQGLRLIYYSQIVNDFQKGDIAEGYSVSREKKESFPLTVTSAQKNPTAFYLCASSIGNVGGTQPQHFGDGTRLSIL.

The rearrangement links TRBV10-3 to TRBJ2-3; 7 bases are shared with TRBD2. Trimming took 8 bases from V and 1 from J; bases not matched to a gene: 6. This CDR3 spans 14 amino acids. In germline, CDR1 is ENHRY, CDR2 SYGVKD. CDR3 sequence reads: CAIESAGGTDTQYF. CDR3 in DNA: TGTGCCATCGAATCGGCGGGGGGCACAGATACGCAGTATTTT.

This clonotype showed up many times. This sequence joins TRBV7-2 and TRBJ2-7; the match to TRBD1 covers 7 bases. The V and J ends lost 2 bases and 6 bases, in that order; junction bases with no gene match: 7. CDR1 is SGHTA and CDR2 is FQGNSA in the germline V gene. The CDR3 spans 14 residues. CDR3 sequence reads: CASSLFKGAREQYF. Here the CDR3 DNA reads TGTGCCAGCAGCTTATTTAAGGGGGCGCGCGAGCAGTACTTC. The variable domain in full, with the rest retrieved from reference TRBV7-2 and TRBJ2-7, is GAGVSQSPSNKVTEKGKDVELRCDPISGHTALYWYRQSLGQGLEFLIYFQGNSAPDKSGLPSDRFSAERTGGSVSTLTIQRTQQEDSAVYLCASSLFKGAREQYFGPGTRLTVT.

The chain recombines TRBV19 with TRBJ2-7, with 11 bases that match TRBD2. CDR1 and CDR2 from the germline V gene are LNHDA and SQIVND (reference sequence). The CDR3 sequence is 15 residues long. The ends lost 9 bases at V and 0 bases at J; junction bases unmatched: 7. CDR3 in amino acids: CASSTSGGHSYEQYF. Written as DNA, the CDR3 is TGTGCCAGCTCAACTAGCGGGGGCCACTCCTACGAGCAGTACTTC.

This clonotype was seen ten or more times. J is TRBJ1-1 and V is TRBV19, with a tentative D call TRBD1 (5 bases). With 5 bases removed from V and 5 bases from J, the gap between germline ends came to 12 bases. The length of the CDR3 is 13 residues. Germline V lookup: CDR1 LNHDA, CDR2 SQIVND (reference sequence). CDR3 nucleotides: TGTGCCAGTAGTGCAGGGTGGGGAACTGAAGCTTTCTTT. Encoded protein: CASSAGWGTEAFF.

This clonotype appeared many times. The chain carries TRBV6-2 or TRBV6-3 and TRBJ2-7; D is perhaps TRBD2 (5 bases). The V end lost 5 bases, the J end lost 2 bases, and 10 bases lay between the germline ends. Germline lookup yields CDR1 MNHEY and CDR2 SVGEGT. The CDR3 extends over 13 amino acids. CDR3 nucleotides: TGTGCCAGCAGTGCGGACGGGGCCTACGAGCAGTACTTC. It is translated as CASSADGAYEQYF.

This clonotype was counted between two and nine times. The rearrangement uses TRBV6-2 or TRBV6-3 and TRBJ1-6, with D perhaps matching TRBD1 (6 bases). From germline, CDR1 is MNHEY and CDR2 SVGEGT. CDR3 length equals 15 residues. V dropped 8 bases and J dropped 2 bases, with 13 bases sitting between them. This CDR3 reads CASGGRVPYNSPLHF. CDR3 DNA sequence: TGTGCCAGCGGGGGCAGGGTCCCCTATAATTCACCCCTCCACTTT.

In its sample, this clonotype was seen many times. The V and J genes are TRBV6-1 and TRBJ2-2, with D possibly matching TRBD2 (6 bases). V was trimmed by 3 bases and J by 4 bases, leaving 12 bases between them. CDR3 length: 15 amino acids. The germline V gene encodes CDR1 MNHNS and CDR2 SASEGT. CDR3 bases: TGTGCCAGCAGTGAGAGGCGGGGTATCACCGGGGAGCTGTTTTTT. Translation: CASSERRGITGELFF.

This clonotype was observed a handful of times. The chain combines TRBV9 with TRBJ2-1; TRBD1 aligns across 7 bases. Unmatched junction bases numbered 9, after V lost 3 bases and J lost 0 bases. The CDR3 runs to 17 residues. In germline, CDR1 is SGDLS, CDR2 YYNGEE. CDR3 protein: CASSARPGQLSYNEQFF. The CDR3 bases are TGTGCCAGCAGCGCCCGCCCGGGACAGCTCTCCTACAATGAGCAGTTCTTC.

The sample holds many counts of this clonotype. CDR3 nucleotide sequence: TGCGCCAGCAGTGGGGACTCGAGCTCCTACGAGCAGTACTTC. Its translation is CASSGDSSSYEQYF. This chain links TRBV10-1 with TRBJ2-7; D perhaps matches TRBD2 (6 bases). V was trimmed by 4 bases and J by 0 bases, leaving 10 bases between them. The CDR3 consists of 14 residues. The germline V gene encodes CDR1 WNHNN and CDR2 SYGVQD (reference sequence).

At least ten counts were recorded for this clonotype. The chain has TRBV28 and TRBJ2-7; D gene ambiguous. The CDR3 extends over 15 amino acids. Trimming took 5 bases from V and 1 from J, leaving 15 bases between them. Per the germline V gene, CDR1 is MDHEN and CDR2 is SYDVKM. The CDR3, as DNA: TGTGCCAGCAGTCCCAGACCGCCGGCTTCCTACGAGCAGTACTTC. It yields the protein CASSPRPPASYEQYF.

This clonotype was detected many times. The J gene is TRBJ2-7, the V gene TRBV7-9; D is uncertain. Germline-derived CDR1 and CDR2 are SEHNR and FQNEAQ (reference sequence). Deletions cut 5 bases from V and 2 bases from J, with 13 bases between. CDR3 size: 14 residues. CDR3 sequence: CASSPRTMAYEQYF. For the CDR3, the DNA is TGTGCCAGCAGCCCTCGCACTATGGCCTACGAGCAGTACTTC.

In its sample, this clonotype was seen a few times. The CDR3 sequence is CSASPGGSGANVLTF. As DNA, the CDR3 is TGCAGTGCTAGTCCAGGGGGCTCTGGGGCCAACGTCCTGACTTTC. The V call is TRBV20-1, the J call TRBJ2-6, with 7 bases that match TRBD1. Germline loops: CDR1 DFQATT, CDR2 SNEGSKA (reference sequence). Trimming cost V 3 bases and J 0 bases; bases outside gene matches: 2. This CDR3 is 15 amino acids long.

This chain links TRBV6-2 or TRBV6-3 with TRBJ2-5; maybe TRBD2 (6 bases). This CDR3 contains 17 residues. V was pared by 0 bases and J by 1 base, with 15 bases between. CDR1 is MNHEY and CDR2 is SVGEGT in the germline V gene. For the CDR3, the DNA is TGTGCCAGCAGTTACTCCCCTTATAGCGGAGCCCAAGAGACCCAGTACTTC. It specifies CASSYSPYSGAQETQYF.

This clonotype was observed many times. J is TRBJ1-1 and V is TRBV12-3 or TRBV12-4; D gene uncertain. V lost 5 bases and J lost 7, with 14 bases in between. The CDR3 has 13 amino acids. CDR3 loop: CASSPGGSNEAFF. CDR3 DNA: TGTGCCAGCAGTCCGGGAGGTAGTAATGAAGCTTTCTTT.

This chain links TRBV7-3 with TRBJ2-1; 9 bases agree with TRBD1. Germline V lookup: CDR1 SGHTA, CDR2 FQGTGA. This CDR3 is 17 amino acids long. The V and J ends lost 5 bases and 10 bases, in that order; junction bases with no gene match: 18. CDR3: CASSPTGGTGSLGEQFF. CDR3 DNA: TGTGCCAGCAGCCCTACTGGGGGGACAGGGTCATTGGGCGAGCAGTTCTTC.

The V gene is TRBV11-2, the J gene TRBJ1-2; D is perhaps TRBD1 (5 bases). Trimming took 0 bases from V and 8 from J, leaving 13 bases between them. The CDR3 loop spans 14 amino acids. Germline-derived CDR1 and CDR2 are SGHAT and FQNNGV. CDR3 sequence reads: CASSLDGGNSGYTF. The CDR3 bases are TGTGCCAGCAGCTTAGATGGGGGGAACTCGGGCTACACCTTC.

The chain links TRBV19 to TRBJ2-6; D ambiguous. V dropped 3 bases and J dropped 0 bases, with 6 bases sitting between them. Germline-derived CDR1 and CDR2 are LNHDA and SQIVND (reference sequence). The CDR3 loop spans 15 amino acids. This chain's CDR3 is CASSMDGSGANVLTF. The CDR3 DNA is TGTGCCAGTAGTATGGACGGCTCTGGGGCCAACGTCCTGACTTTC.